There are a few counts of the clone carrying this T cell receptor (beta chain). Its target is unknown. This may be a read error: a much more frequent sequence differs by one nucleotide. These data are taken from a study of neurological immune-mediated disorders. General observations from the study: The study found no CDR3 amino acid sequences shared by expanded clones across subjects, suggesting private repertoires in all groups.

The CDR3 length is 14 residues. V lost 6 bases and J lost 0, with 15 bases in between. Germline CDR1 reads SQVTM; CDR2 reads ANQGSEA. Time point described: longitudinal time-point 3. Every sequencing run produced over 200 million TCR-beta sequences, and the sequences from any one run covered 15-18 subjects. TCRdb reanalysed the 5' RACE reads using MiXCR and keeps one entry per CDR3 protein. Of 45,000 to 60,000 distinct CDR3 sequences listed, 9.5% to 15% were seen once; the top ten hold around 9%. The sequenced sample was PBMCs. This sequence was found in a male donor with HTLV-1-associated myelopathy (HAM/TSP). V and J are TRBV29-1 and TRBJ2-7; the D is unclear. CDR3 in amino acids: CSVSRSCSSYEQYF. CDR3 nucleotides: TGCAGCGTGTCCCGTAGCTGTTCCTCCTACGAGCAGTACTTC.